The 20 T cell receptor beta chains in this list originate from one sample, sequenced in a study of blood T cell repertoires in COVID-19. TCRdb's table, derived via immunoSEQ multiplex PCR, lists solely in-frame clones and lacks some. The table has 85,000 to 100,000 clones, 88% seen once. The sample consisted of peripheral blood. Every receptor here comes from a man in his fifties or sixties with COVID-19, enrolled during active disease.

The CDR3 sequence: CASSEPRRGSVYGYTF. The CDR3 DNA reads as TGTGCCAGCAGTGAACCCCGGCGGGGCTCGGTCTATGGCTACACCTTC. The V and J genes are TRBV2 and TRBJ1-2; a weak D match, TRBD1 (5 bases). Per germline, CDR1 SNHLY and CDR2 FYNNEI. This CDR3 has 16 amino acids. V gave up 2 bases and J gave up 4 bases, with 17 bases separating them.

The chain uses TRBV19 and TRBJ2-7; 9 bases agree with TRBD1. This CDR3 is built from 17 residues. CDR1 is LNHDA and CDR2 is SQIVND in the germline V gene (reference sequence). The ends lost 1 base at V and 3 bases at J; junction bases unmatched: 10. Here the CDR3 reads CASSIGRQGGPLYEQYF. CDR3 sequence (DNA): TGTGCCAGTAGTATAGGTCGACAGGGGGGTCCCCTCTACGAGCAGTACTTC.

The rearrangement uses TRBV5-4 and TRBJ2-7, with 9 bases matching TRBD1. CDR3 length: 14 amino acids. The V and J ends lost 1 base and 6 bases, in that order; junction bases with no gene match: 5. Germline CDR1 is SGHNT and CDR2 is YYREEE (reference sequence). CDR3 bases: TGTGCCAGCAGCTTGACAGGGGGCTACGGCGAGCAGTACTTC. Translating it yields CASSLTGGYGEQYF.

In this sample, this clone is medium-sized (0.01 to 0.1%). V gene TRBV28 combines with J gene TRBJ1-5, with no clear D. Trimming stripped 4 bases from V and 4 bases from J, with 5 bases between. The CDR3 is made up of 12 amino acids. From germline, CDR1 is MDHEN and CDR2 SYDVKM. CDR3 region: CASSSLNQPQHF. Here the CDR3 DNA reads TGTGCCAGCAGTTCACTGAATCAGCCCCAGCATTTT.

This chain uses TRBV24-1 with TRBJ1-2; no reliable D call. CDR3 length: 12 residues. CDR1 and CDR2 (germline): KGHDR, SFDVKD. V was cut by 2 bases and J by 5 bases, with 5 bases left in between. CDR3 amino acids: CATSDSLYGYTF. CDR3 nucleotide sequence: TGTGCCACCAGTGATTCTCTATATGGCTACACCTTC.

The chain uses TRBV9 and TRBJ1-5, with D perhaps TRBD1 (6 bases). The CDR3 contains 15 residues. Germline V gives CDR1 SGDLS, CDR2 YYNGEE. V was shortened by 0 bases and J by 3 bases, with 10 bases between the two germline ends. CDR3 DNA: TGTGCCAGCAGCGTAGGCGGACAGTTCAATCAGCCCCAGCATTTT. Encoded protein: CASSVGGQFNQPQHF.

The chain carries TRBV9 and TRBJ1-2, with 8 bases aligning to TRBD1. Germline CDR1 SGDLS, CDR2 YYNGEE. This CDR3 region has 15 residues. V was clipped by 4 bases and J by 3 bases; unmatched bases: 8. The CDR3 DNA follows: TGTGCCAGCAGCCCCGGACAGGGTGCTTACTATGGCTACACCTTC. This translates into CASSPGQGAYYGYTF.

The chain recombines TRBV11-2 with TRBJ2-2; the D gene is possibly TRBD1 (6 bases). The ends were cut back, 0 bases at V and 3 bases at J, with 8 bases in the middle. Looked up from germline, CDR1 is SGHAT and CDR2 is FQNNGV. CDR3 size: 15 residues. CDR3 in DNA: TGTGCCAGCAGCTTAGATACAGGGTACACCGGGGAGCTGTTTTTT. Translation gives CASSLDTGYTGELFF.

The CDR3 coding sequence is TGCGCCAGCAAGAGCGGGGGGGTCCCCTCCGAGCAGTACTTC. It specifies CASKSGGVPSEQYF. The V and J genes are TRBV10-2 and TRBJ2-7, with 10 positions matching TRBD2. The CDR3 is made up of 14 amino acids. The junction had 9 bases not matched to a gene; V was cut back by 7 bases and J by 6 bases. Germline CDR1 reads WSHSY; CDR2 reads SAAADI.

This chain joins TRBV5-1 and TRBJ1-5; TRBD1 agrees at 7 bases. Germline V gives CDR1 SGHRS, CDR2 YFSETQ. This CDR3 is 13 amino acids long. With 3 bases clipped from V and 4 bases from J, the junction kept 1 base outside the gene matches. CDR3 nucleotide sequence: TGCGCCAGCAGCTGGGGACAGAATCAGCCCCAGCATTTT. Translated, it gives CASSWGQNQPQHF.

V and J are TRBV5-4 and TRBJ1-2; TRBD1 matches 10 bases. The CDR3 runs to 14 residues. With V trimmed by 0 bases and J by 7 bases, 3 bases remained unmatched. Germline CDR1 SGHNT, CDR2 YYREEE (reference sequence). CDR3 coding DNA: TGTGCCAGCAGCTTGGTCGGGACAGGGGTTGGCTACACCTTC. The encoded protein is CASSLVGTGVGYTF. Together with reference TRBV5-4 and TRBJ1-2, the CDR3 gives the full variable domain: ETGVTQSPTHLIKTRGQQVTLRCSSQSGHNTVSWYQQALGQGPQFIFQYYREEENGRGNFPPRFSGLQFPNYSSELNVNALELDDSALYLCASSLVGTGVGYTFGSGTRLTVV.

The gene calls are TRBV7-9 and TRBJ2-5; D gene ambiguous. The CDR3 spans 10 residues. Germline V gene data show CDR1 as SEHNR and CDR2 as FQNEAQ (reference sequence). The ends were cut back, 5 bases at V and 5 bases at J, with 3 bases in the middle. The CDR3 region has the DNA TGTGCCAGCAGCCAGGAGACCCAGTACTTC. Amino acids: CASSQETQYF. The full variable domain, in which reference TRBV7-9 and TRBJ2-5 provide the parts outside the CDR3, is DTGVSQNPRHKITKRGQNVTFRCDPISEHNRLYWYRQTLGQGPEFLTYFQNEAQLEKSRLLSDRFSAERPKGSFSTLEIQRTEQGDSAMYLCASSQETQYFGPGTRLLVL.

This clone was seen a few times. V and J are TRBV10-3 and TRBJ1-3; D is perhaps TRBD1 (6 bases). The V and J ends lost 4 bases and 2 bases respectively, with 9 bases between them. CDR3 length equals 14 residues. Germline V CDR1 and CDR2: ENHRY, SYGVKD. CDR3 amino acids: CAISASGAGNTIYF. CDR3 nucleotides: TGTGCCATCAGTGCGTCAGGGGCTGGAAACACCATATATTTT.

The rearrangement uses TRBV19 and TRBJ1-2, with 10 bases fitting TRBD1. Germline V gene lookup returns CDR1 LNHDA and CDR2 SQIVND (reference sequence). CDR3 length equals 15 residues. J lost 5 bases, V lost 5 bases, and 8 bases had no gene match. CDR3 sequence reads: CASSERQGAAYGYTF. In DNA form, the CDR3 reads TGTGCCAGTAGTGAAAGACAGGGGGCGGCGTATGGCTACACCTTC.

The chain joins TRBV10-3 to TRBJ1-2; no reliable D call. CDR1 and CDR2 from the germline V gene are ENHRY and SYGVKD. V dropped 4 bases and J dropped 7 bases, with 10 bases sitting between them. This CDR3 comprises 12 residues. CDR3 region: CAISGAGSGYTF. The CDR3 region has the DNA TGTGCCATCAGTGGGGCGGGCTCTGGCTACACCTTC.

As DNA, the CDR3 is TGTGCCAGCAGTGACAGGGGTGGCACAGATACGCAGTATTTT. Translating gives CASSDRGGTDTQYF. The chain employs TRBV28 and TRBJ2-3, with TRBD1 matching over 8 bases. The CDR3 runs to 14 residues. CDR1 MDHEN and CDR2 SYDVKM come from the germline V gene. Trimming cost V 5 bases and J 1 base; bases outside gene matches: 2.

This clone was counted only a few times. The rearrangement uses TRBV4-1 and TRBJ2-2; 8 nucleotides line up with TRBD1. Germline V lookup: CDR1 MGHRA, CDR2 YSYEKL. This CDR3 spans 14 amino acids. V trimming: 1 base; J trimming: 6 bases; junction bases outside the gene matches: 1. The CDR3 nucleotides read TGCGCCAGCAGCCAAGGCAGGGGGCCCGGGGAGCTGTTTTTT. It translates to CASSQGRGPGELFF.

The J gene is TRBJ1-6, the V gene TRBV6-4; TRBD1 might be the D (6 bases). CDR3 length equals 13 residues. Germline CDR1 is MRHNA and CDR2 is SNTAGT. V was clipped by 6 bases and J by 8 bases, with 11 bases between them. CDR3 sequence (DNA): TGTGCCAGCAGCGGGACATTGGATTCACCCCTCCACTTT. Translating gives CASSGTLDSPLHF.

The chain combines TRBV3-1 (or the pseudogene TRBV3-2) with TRBJ2-2; no firm D call. The V end lost 6 bases, the J end lost 6 bases, and 8 bases lay between the germline ends. CDR1 and CDR2 from the germline V gene are LGHDT and YNNKEL (reference sequence). This CDR3 spans 12 amino acids. In DNA form, the CDR3 reads TGTGCCAGCAGTTTTAATTCCGGGGAGCTGTTTTTT. Residues: CASSFNSGELFF.

The rearrangement joins TRBV7-9 to TRBJ1-6, with a tentative D call TRBD1 (5 bases). This CDR3 is built from 15 residues. Germline V gene data show CDR1 as SEHNR and CDR2 as FQNEAQ (reference sequence). The V and J ends lost 5 bases and 6 bases respectively, with 14 bases between them. Here the CDR3 reads CASSEGRGVNSPLHF. The CDR3 bases are TGTGCCAGCAGCGAGGGGAGGGGCGTTAATTCACCCCTCCACTTT.